Below are 21 T cell receptor beta chains sequenced from a single sample in a study of technical replicates of blood from a handful of donors. Data came from immunoSEQ multiplex PCR; TCRdb stores just in-frame clones and leaves some out. Here the sample spans tens of thousands of clones, 90% to 95% being singletons. The sequencing sample was made of T cells isolated from PBMCs. These receptors were taken from a human donor in good health.

The CDR3 here is CASSNRDWIYEQYF. As DNA, the CDR3 is TGTGCCAGCAGTAACCGGGACTGGATTTACGAGCAGTACTTC. This sequence joins TRBV6-1 and TRBJ2-7, with D possibly TRBD2 on 6 matching bases. The CDR3 contains 14 residues. The V gene lost 5 bases and the J gene lost 4 bases, with 15 bases spanning the gap. CDR1 and CDR2 from the germline V gene are MNHNS and SASEGT.

The V call is TRBV9, the J call TRBJ2-7; 8 bases line up with TRBD1. J gave up 3 bases and V 1 base, and 6 bases lay outside the gene matches. The CDR3 is 15 amino acids. Germline CDR1 is SGDLS and CDR2 is YYNGEE. CDR3 amino acids: CASSVSGGTGYEQYF. The CDR3 DNA follows: TGTGCCAGCAGCGTATCAGGTGGGACAGGCTACGAGCAGTACTTC.

The V and J genes are TRBV10-2 and TRBJ1-6, with 7 bases identical to TRBD1. Losses at the gene ends were 8 bases for V and 3 bases for J; bases not matched to a gene: 1. Looked up from germline, CDR1 is WSHSY and CDR2 is SAAADI. The CDR3 sequence is 13 residues long. The CDR3 DNA reads as TGCGCCAGCCGGGACAGCTATAATTCACCCCTCCACTTT. Protein product: CASRDSYNSPLHF.

This chain joins TRBV6-1 and TRBJ1-2; D unclear. V lost 7 bases to trimming and J lost 4 bases, with 13 bases between them. This CDR3 spans 13 amino acids. Germline assignment: CDR1 MNHNS and CDR2 SASEGT. The CDR3 region is CASIGSGSYGYTF. In DNA form, the CDR3 reads TGTGCCAGCATCGGATCCGGGAGCTATGGCTACACCTTC.

The V gene is TRBV5-4, the J gene TRBJ2-1, with 7 bases that match TRBD2. J lost 9 bases, V lost 4 bases, and 10 bases had no gene match. The CDR3 has 14 amino acids. Germline V CDR1 and CDR2: SGHNT, YYREEE (reference sequence). The CDR3 coding sequence is TGTGCCAGCAGCCCACTGGGTTGGGAGGGTGAGCAGTTCTTC. As protein: CASSPLGWEGEQFF.

The chain recombines TRBV7-9 with TRBJ2-5; D remains ambiguous. This CDR3 contains 12 residues. V was cut by 3 bases and J by 5 bases, with 7 bases left in between. CDR1 is SEHNR and CDR2 is FQNEAQ in the germline V gene (reference sequence). The CDR3 bases are TGTGCCAGCAGCTTTTTACTTGAGACCCAGTACTTC. Encoded protein: CASSFLLETQYF.

This clone was counted a single time. The chain combines TRBV2 with TRBJ2-2; a possible D gene is TRBD2 (6 bases). Deletions cut 4 bases from V and 0 bases from J, with 12 bases between. This CDR3 spans 16 amino acids. Germline V gene lookup returns CDR1 SNHLY and CDR2 FYNNEI. The DNA of the CDR3 is TGTGCCAGCAGTGTTCAGGGACTTTCGAACACCGGGGAGCTGTTTTTT. This gives the protein CASSVQGLSNTGELFF.

This chain connects TRBV18 to TRBJ1-1, with D tentatively TRBD1 (5 bases). The V gene's germline CDR1 is KGHSH and CDR2 LQKENI. Trimming removed 1 base at V and 5 bases at J, with 14 bases between. This CDR3 contains 15 residues. The CDR3 nucleotides are TGTGCCAGCTCACCACTGGACACAATGGGGACTGAAGCTTTCTTT. It translates to CASSPLDTMGTEAFF.

The gene calls are TRBV27 and TRBJ1-6; a possible D gene is TRBD1 (6 bases). Trimming took 5 bases from V and 8 from J, leaving 13 bases between them. This CDR3 comprises 14 residues. The germline V gene encodes CDR1 MNHEY and CDR2 SMNVEV (reference sequence). The DNA of the CDR3 is TGTGCCAGCAGTGGGCAGGGGTATGATTCACCCCTCCACTTT. It translates to CASSGQGYDSPLHF.

This clone was counted once. V usage is TRBV10-1 and J usage is TRBJ1-1; D perhaps matches TRBD1 (5 bases). Per germline, CDR1 WNHNN and CDR2 SYGVQD (reference sequence). With 6 bases removed from V and 2 bases from J, the gap between germline ends came to 10 bases. The CDR3 is 13 residues long. CDR3 coding DNA: TGCGCCAGCAGCCGAGACAGCAACACTGAAGCTTTCTTT. Its translation: CASSRDSNTEAFF.

J is TRBJ1-6 and V is TRBV19, with unresolved D. Germline CDR1 reads LNHDA; CDR2 reads SQIVND (reference sequence). Deletions cut 2 bases from V and 10 bases from J, with 12 bases between. The CDR3 runs to 14 residues. CDR3 region: CASSISGISSPLHF. The CDR3 DNA follows: TGTGCCAGTAGTATATCTGGCATTTCGTCACCCCTCCACTTT.

The chain uses TRBV4-2 and TRBJ2-7; D might be TRBD1 (6 bases). V gave up 4 bases and J gave up 6 bases, with 13 bases separating them. From germline, CDR1 is LGHNA and CDR2 YNFKEQ. The CDR3 contains 13 residues. The CDR3, as DNA: TGTGCCAGCAGCCCTCAGGGGTCGGCCGAGCAGTACTTC. Protein: CASSPQGSAEQYF.

This sequence joins TRBV5-1 and TRBJ2-7; 8 nucleotides agree with TRBD1. The junction had 2 bases not matched to a gene; V was cut back by 0 bases and J by 6 bases. Germline V gene data show CDR1 as SGHRS and CDR2 as YFSETQ. CDR3 length: 13 amino acids. CDR3 protein: CASSLGGTGEQYF. CDR3 coding DNA: TGCGCCAGCAGCTTGGGGGGGACAGGCGAGCAGTACTTC.

V and J are TRBV19 and TRBJ1-4, with TRBD1 as a possible D gene (5 bases). CDR3 length: 14 residues. Germline CDR1 LNHDA, CDR2 SQIVND (reference sequence). V was trimmed by 3 bases and J by 4 bases, leaving 9 bases between them. CDR3 amino acids: CASSILTDNEKLFF. As DNA, the CDR3 is TGTGCCAGTAGTATTTTGACAGATAATGAAAAACTGTTTTTT.

This clone was detected once. This chain links TRBV7-2 with TRBJ1-5; no definite D call. V was cut by 0 bases and J by 1 base, with 7 bases left in between. Per the germline V gene, CDR1 is SGHTA and CDR2 is FQGNSA. The CDR3 contains 15 residues. The CDR3 DNA sequence: TGTGCCAGCAGCTTAGCTGGTCGGAGCAATCAGCCCCAGCATTTT. It specifies CASSLAGRSNQPQHF. The variable domain in full, completed from reference TRBV7-2 and TRBJ1-5, reads GAGVSQSPSNKVTEKGKDVELRCDPISGHTALYWYRQSLGQGLEFLIYFQGNSAPDKSGLPSDRFSAERTGGSVSTLTIQRTQQEDSAVYLCASSLAGRSNQPQHFGDGTRLSIL.

The chain recombines TRBV6-1 with TRBJ2-3, with D possibly being TRBD1 (6 bases). There are 14 residues in the CDR3. CDR1 and CDR2 (germline): MNHNS, SASEGT. Trimming took off 7 bases at V and 3 bases at J, with 14 bases between the two ends. The CDR3 is CASNHRVLTDTQYF. The CDR3 DNA follows: TGTGCCAGCAATCACAGGGTGTTAACAGATACGCAGTATTTT.

The DNA for the CDR3 is TGTGCCAGCAGCTTGGTAGTTAGCTACGAGCAGTACTTC. It codes for CASSLVVSYEQYF. The chain uses TRBV5-6 and TRBJ2-7, with D hard to call. The CDR3 has 13 amino acids. Germline V gene lookup returns CDR1 SGHDT and CDR2 YYEEEE. Trimming removed 0 bases at V and 3 bases at J, with 7 bases between.

V is TRBV5-1 and J is TRBJ1-1; D might be TRBD1 (6 bases). CDR3 length equals 16 residues. The ends were cut back, 3 bases at V and 4 bases at J, with 19 bases in the middle. Germline loops: CDR1 SGHRS, CDR2 YFSETQ. In DNA, the CDR3 is TGCGCCAGCAGCTCCACCTCTACAGGGTCGGGCACTGAAGCTTTCTTT. Encoded protein: CASSSTSTGSGTEAFF.

This clone was recorded once. The chain links TRBV5-1 to TRBJ1-6; 7 bases align to TRBD1. The V segment lost 2 bases and the J segment 8 bases; nucleotides outside the gene matches: 10. The CDR3 covers 16 residues. Germline V gene lookup returns CDR1 SGHRS and CDR2 YFSETQ. The CDR3 coding sequence is TGCGCCAGCAGCTTTGGGGACAGCAGTTTACATTCACCCCTCCACTTT. Translation gives CASSFGDSSLHSPLHF.

The chain is built from TRBV7-9 and TRBJ1-1; D is ambiguous. Germline V CDR1 and CDR2: SEHNR, FQNEAQ (reference sequence). CDR3 length: 11 residues. The V end lost 1 base, the J end lost 10 bases, and 7 bases lay between the germline ends. The CDR3 DNA follows: TGTGCCAGCAGCTTAGGAGGTATAGCTTTCTTT. Translation gives CASSLGGIAFF.

The rearrangement uses TRBV6-1 and TRBJ1-4; D gene uncertain. This CDR3 contains 14 residues. The V gene's germline CDR1 is MNHNS and CDR2 SASEGT. Deletions cut 5 bases from V and 3 bases from J, with 10 bases between. The CDR3 reads CASSFAQSNEKLFF. The CDR3 nucleotides are TGTGCCAGCAGTTTCGCACAGTCTAATGAAAAACTGTTTTTT.